The rows below give T cell receptor beta chains drawn from one sample of a study of a mutant IDH1 vaccine in newly diagnosed glioma. Produced via immunoSEQ multiplex PCR; TCRdb's table is partial and in-frame only. The sample has over 55,000 clones; 70% to 90% are singletons. What these receptors recognize is not known. The starting material was PBMCs, obtained from a glioma patient whose treatment included an IDH1 peptide vaccine. The receptors were sampled from a man aged 40-55 years with glioma. Both conserved end residues are part of each CDR3. The listing skips clone size in some rows; elsewhere it reads once, few, many or a size class.

v_call clone_size cdr3_aa
TRBV7-9 NA CASSPGASGAYNEQFF
TRBV4-2 once CASSQYIDTQYF
TRBV29-1 NA CSTPGQSTDTQYF
TRBV7-9 NA CASSLIPRGSTDTQYF
TRBV10-3 NA CAISPGRGNEKLFF
TRBV13 NA CASSAPVRDEQYF
TRBV5-1 NA CASSSRQATNEKLFF
TRBV2 NA CASSRTGGRNTGELFF
TRBV28 NA CASSRTPGGPLYGYTF
TRBV28 NA CATGDSAGDTQYF
TRBV19 NA CASSMGTDGQPQHF
TRBV11-3 few CASSEGPANEKLFF
TRBV7-7 NA CASSSNPGRPQETQYF
TRBV28 NA CASSSISGRSYNEQFF
TRBV12-5 NA CASGPTGGLKNEAFF
TRBV9 NA CASSVAGFDSPLHF
TRBV5-1 NA CASSLAREARETQYF
TRBV5-1 NA CASSPGLLLSYGYTF
TRBV5-1 NA CASTLAETQGETQYF
TRBV7-9 NA CASSPALAGGNEKLFF
TRBV5-4 NA CASSNGTGFYSGYTF
TRBV11-2 NA CASSSIDRGPGTEAFF
TRBV7-6 NA CASSEVDRGETQYF
TRBV27 NA CASIAFFGGGTEAFF
TRBV30 NA CAVPTERGPSYNEQFF
TRBV7-9 few CASSPTGFNTEAFF
TRBV5-1 NA CASSAREGTEAFF
TRBV15 NA CATRGWGAGLTGELFF
TRBV7-2 NA CASSLEGPSRQYF
TRBV7-2 NA CASSLDYHRNYEQYF